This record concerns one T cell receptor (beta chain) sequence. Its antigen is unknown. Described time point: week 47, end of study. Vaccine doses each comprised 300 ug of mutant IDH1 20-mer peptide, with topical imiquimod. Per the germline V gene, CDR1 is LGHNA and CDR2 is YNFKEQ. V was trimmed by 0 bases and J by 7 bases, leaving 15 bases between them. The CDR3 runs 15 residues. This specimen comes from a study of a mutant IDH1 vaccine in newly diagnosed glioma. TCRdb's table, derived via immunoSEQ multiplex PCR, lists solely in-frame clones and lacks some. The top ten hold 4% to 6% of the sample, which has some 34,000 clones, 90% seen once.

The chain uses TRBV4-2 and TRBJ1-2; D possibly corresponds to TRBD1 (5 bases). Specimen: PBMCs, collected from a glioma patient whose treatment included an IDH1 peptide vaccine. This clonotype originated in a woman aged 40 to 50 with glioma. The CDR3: CASSQDRTVGAGYTF. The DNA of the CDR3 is TGTGCCAGCAGCCAAGATAGAACTGTAGGGGCTGGCTACACCTTC.